This TCR beta chain is drawn from a study of blood T cell repertoires in COVID-19. At the level of the study: Sites across the United States, Italy and Spain contributed samples from acute and convalescent COVID-19. PBMCs, B-cell-depleted T cells, or T cells were the source of the cDNA or gDNA that made up the material.

The data were produced by immunoSEQ multiplex PCR, yet TCRdb's version contains in-frame clones alone and is incomplete. The profile shows about 220,000 clones, roughly 80% of them singletons. The V and J ends lost 5 bases and 0 bases respectively, with 13 bases between them. This CDR3 comprises 15 residues. The germline V gene has CDR1 SEHNR and CDR2 FQNEAQ (reference sequence). Sequencing input: peripheral blood. The clonotype was recovered from an older woman with acute or convalescent COVID-19. The rearrangement uses TRBV7-9 and TRBJ2-5; possibly TRBD2 for D (5 bases). The CDR3 DNA is TGTGCCAGCAGCCAGGTTCCGACTAACCAAGAGACCCAGTACTTC. Amino acids: CASSQVPTNQETQYF.